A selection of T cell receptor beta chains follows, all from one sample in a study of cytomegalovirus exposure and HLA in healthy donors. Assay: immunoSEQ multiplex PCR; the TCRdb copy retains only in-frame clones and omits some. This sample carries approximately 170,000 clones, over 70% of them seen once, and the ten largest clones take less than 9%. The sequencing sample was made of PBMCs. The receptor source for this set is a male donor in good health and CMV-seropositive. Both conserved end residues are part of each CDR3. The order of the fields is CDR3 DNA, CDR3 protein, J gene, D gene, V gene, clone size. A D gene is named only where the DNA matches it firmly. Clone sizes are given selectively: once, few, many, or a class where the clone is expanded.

TGTGCCAGCCCACCTCGGGGCGGGGAGCTGTTTTTT	CASPPRGGELFF	TRBJ2-2	.	TRBV18	.
TGTGCCAGCAGCGCCCCCGGGACAGCGAATGAAAAACTGTTTTTT	CASSAPGTANEKLFF	TRBJ1-4	TRBD1	TRBV11-2	.
TGTGCCAGCATAAATTGGCGAGCTAGCTCCTACAATGAGCAGTTCTTC	CASINWRASSYNEQFF	TRBJ2-1	.	TRBV7-9	.
TGCGCCAGCAGCCAAGAGGCGCTAGGAAGCTACAATGAGCAGTTCTTC	CASSQEALGSYNEQFF	TRBJ2-1	.	TRBV4-1	.
TGTGCCTGGAATCCCGGGGGGGACGGCAGACCCACAGCTTTCTTT	CAWNPGGDGRPTAFF	TRBJ1-1	.	TRBV30	.
TGTGCCAGCAGCGCTACGCTTATGAACACTGAAGCTTTCTTT	CASSATLMNTEAFF	TRBJ1-1	.	TRBV9	.
TGTGCCAGCAGTGAAGGAGGGGCAGGGGCTGGAAACACCATATATTTT	CASSEGGAGAGNTIYF	TRBJ1-3	.	TRBV6-1	.
TGTGCCAGCAGTTCCTCAAAGGGGGCAGTCGAGCAGTACTTC	CASSSSKGAVEQYF	TRBJ2-7	TRBD1	TRBV6-1	.
TGTGCCAGTTTTAGCGGGGGGCAAGAGACCCAGTACTTC	CASFSGGQETQYF	TRBJ2-5	TRBD2	TRBV7-2	.
TGTGCCAGTAGCCCTCGGGCGGGGGGGGCCTACGAGCAGTACTTC	CASSPRAGGAYEQYF	TRBJ2-7	TRBD2	TRBV19	.
TGTGCCAGCAGGAGACACAGGGAATCCTACGAGCAGTACTTC	CASRRHRESYEQYF	TRBJ2-7	.	TRBV6-6	once
TGTGCCAGCAACGGGGGGAGCCGGAACACCATATATTTT	CASNGGSRNTIYF	TRBJ1-3	.	TRBV9	.
TGTGCCAGCAGTTTTGAGGGCGGCTACACCTTC	CASSFEGGYTF	TRBJ1-2	.	TRBV6-5	.
TGTGCCAGCAGCTTGGATGCCGCCCGGGGCTACACCTTC	CASSLDAARGYTF	TRBJ1-2	.	TRBV5-4	.
TGCAGCGGGGGGGACAGACACACTGAAGCTTTCTTT	CSGGDRHTEAFF	TRBJ1-1	TRBD1	TRBV29-1	.
TGTGCCAGCAGCTCCCCTCTCCGGACTAGCGGGGCCACAGATACGCAGTATTTT	CASSSPLRTSGATDTQYF	TRBJ2-3	TRBD2	TRBV7-9	.
TGCGCCAGCAGTACTTTTTCCGGGACAGGGGGCAGTTTGGAAGAAGCTTTCTTT	CASSTFSGTGGSLEEAFF	TRBJ1-1	TRBD1	TRBV5-1	.
TGCGCCAGCAGCTTGTCGTTAAGGACGGGGACTGAAGCTTTCTTT	CASSLSLRTGTEAFF	TRBJ1-1	.	TRBV5-1	.
TGTGCCTGGAGTGTGGGGGGAGGGATTAAAACTTCACCCCTCCACTTT	CAWSVGGGIKTSPLHF	TRBJ1-6	.	TRBV30	few
TGTGCCAGCAGCTTGGAGCCGGTGGGGAGGCAAGAGACCCAGTACTTC	CASSLEPVGRQETQYF	TRBJ2-5	.	TRBV5-8	.
TGTGGGCAGGGGGCCCCACACTATGGCTACACCTTC	CGQGAPHYGYTF	TRBJ1-2	TRBD1	TRBV2	.
TGTGCCAGCAGCTTGGAACTAGCGGGGGGGCGTCGTCGAGATACGCAGTATTTT	CASSLELAGGRRRDTQYF	TRBJ2-3	TRBD2	TRBV5-4	.
TGTGCCAGCAGACTAGCGGGGGGGCCCCCCCATGAGCAGTTCTTC	CASRLAGGPPHEQFF	TRBJ2-1	TRBD2	TRBV6-1	.
TGTGCCAGCAGTGAGGTGATCCACATCCAGAATTCACCCCTCCACTTT	CASSEVIHIQNSPLHF	TRBJ1-6	.	TRBV2	.
TGTGCCAGCAGTTACGCGGGTATGAATGAAAAACTGTTTTTT	CASSYAGMNEKLFF	TRBJ1-4	.	TRBV6-5	once
TGCGCCAGCAGCTTCTTCGACAGGGCCACTGAAGCTTTCTTT	CASSFFDRATEAFF	TRBJ1-1	TRBD1	TRBV5-1	.